The 17 T cell receptor beta chains given below trace back to one sample, sequenced in a study of STAT5B mutations in CD4+ large granular lymphocyte leukemia. Profiling relied on immunoSEQ multiplex PCR, and the TCRdb table lists in-frame clones only, not all of them. The sample shows approximately 30,000 clones, 75% to 85% of them seen only once. Source material: CD4+ T cells from blood buffy coats. The origin of the receptors is a human donor in good health.

The V call is TRBV28, the J call TRBJ2-3; D is undetermined. The CDR3 is made up of 14 amino acids. Germline lookup yields CDR1 MDHEN and CDR2 SYDVKM. The V gene lost 4 bases and the J gene lost 5 bases, with 13 bases spanning the gap. CDR3 amino acids: CASSSDWTEDTQYF. The CDR3 nucleotides are TGTGCCAGCAGTTCTGACTGGACCGAAGATACGCAGTATTTT.

This clone was counted between two and nine times. CDR3 nucleotides: TGTGCCAGCAGTTTAGAGGCGGGGAGAGAGCAGTTCTTC. It is translated as CASSLEAGREQFF. The chain employs TRBV28 and TRBJ2-1; a possible D gene is TRBD2 (6 bases). V lost 2 bases to trimming and J lost 10 bases, with 12 bases between them. Germline V gives CDR1 MDHEN, CDR2 SYDVKM. CDR3 length: 13 residues. Variable domain in full (rest from reference TRBV28 and TRBJ2-1): DVKVTQSSRYLVKRTGEKVFLECVQDMDHENMFWYRQDPGLGLRLIYFSYDVKMKEKGDIPEGYSVSREKKERFSLILESASTNQTSMYLCASSLEAGREQFFGPGTRLTVL.

The chain joins TRBV6-1 to TRBJ2-4, with TRBD2 identical over 9 bases. Trimming at V came to 6 bases and at J to 9 bases, leaving 9 bases not matched to a gene. CDR3 length: 14 amino acids. Germline lookup yields CDR1 MNHNS and CDR2 SASEGT. The CDR3 reads CASRAGGPLSIQYF. CDR3 coding DNA: TGTGCCAGCAGGGCGGGAGGGCCGTTGAGCATTCAGTACTTC.

This clone was counted between two and nine times. The rearrangement joins TRBV5-5 to TRBJ1-2; no clear D gene. Trimming left V 3 bases short and J 8 bases short, with 14 bases between. Germline CDR1 is SGHKS and CDR2 is YYEKEE (reference sequence). The CDR3 covers 13 residues. The CDR3 loop reads CASSSDPLGGYTF. The CDR3 nucleotides read TGTGCCAGCAGCTCGGATCCCCTCGGGGGCTACACCTTC.

The V call is TRBV5-4, the J call TRBJ1-2; the match to TRBD1 covers 9 bases. The V gene's germline CDR1 is SGHNT and CDR2 YYREEE (reference sequence). This CDR3 region has 15 residues. Trimming cost V 1 base and J 8 bases; bases outside gene matches: 9. The DNA of the CDR3 is TGTGCCAGCAGCTTGAATGAGGGGGACAGGGACGGCTACACCTTC. Its translation is CASSLNEGDRDGYTF.

This clone was seen a few times. The chain has TRBV4-3 and TRBJ1-4; no firm D call. Trimming took off 1 base at V and 8 bases at J, with 11 bases between the two ends. Germline loops: CDR1 LGHNA, CDR2 YSLEER. The CDR3 is 14 residues long. The CDR3 sequence is CASSQGEAGEKLFF. CDR3 nucleotides: TGCGCCAGCAGCCAAGGAGAGGCTGGAGAAAAACTGTTTTTT.

In this sample, this clone turned up once. V usage is TRBV7-9 and J usage is TRBJ2-3; no clear D. The CDR3 totals 12 residues. V lost 2 bases and J lost 5, with 5 bases in between. The V gene's germline CDR1 is SEHNR and CDR2 FQNEAQ (reference sequence). The chain's CDR3 is CASSLLGDTQYF. The CDR3 coding sequence is TGTGCCAGCAGCTTATTGGGAGATACGCAGTATTTT.

The CDR3 sequence: CASSGQGDGETQYF. The CDR3 DNA reads as TGCGCCAGCAGTGGACAGGGGGATGGTGAGACCCAGTACTTC. The chain couples TRBV10-1 to TRBJ2-5; 9 bases map to TRBD1. CDR3 length: 14 residues. Germline values: CDR1 WNHNN, CDR2 SYGVQD (reference sequence). With 4 bases clipped from V and 5 bases from J, the junction kept 5 bases outside the gene matches.

Only a few counts were recorded for this clone. The V gene is TRBV21-1, the J gene TRBJ2-1; the DNA was not compared with TRBD1, the D call given in the table. TRBV21-1 is labeled a pseudogene. This CDR3 contains 14 residues. CDR3 bases: TGTGCCAGCACAAAAAAGGACAGGGCCTGGGAGCAGTTCTTC. Encoded protein: CASTKKDRAWEQFF.

The V call is TRBV5-4, the J call TRBJ2-1, with 7 bases fitting TRBD2. This CDR3 is built from 16 residues. Germline-derived CDR1 and CDR2 are SGHNT and YYREEE (reference sequence). The V segment lost 5 bases and the J segment 2 bases; nucleotides outside the gene matches: 10. The CDR3 loop is CASRMSGTLPYNEQFF. The CDR3, as DNA: TGTGCCAGCAGAATGAGCGGGACCCTCCCCTACAATGAGCAGTTCTTC. Drawing the rest from reference TRBV5-4 and TRBJ2-1, the complete variable domain is ETGVTQSPTHLIKTRGQQVTLRCSSQSGHNTVSWYQQALGQGPQFIFQYYREEENGRGNFPPRFSGLQFPNYSSELNVNALELDDSALYLCASRMSGTLPYNEQFFGPGTRLTVL.

This chain uses TRBV6-5 with TRBJ2-7; 10 positions agree with TRBD1. Germline V gene lookup returns CDR1 MNHEY and CDR2 SVGAGI. V shed 2 bases and J 2 bases; nucleotides not matched to a gene: 3. The CDR3 is 15 amino acids. This CDR3 reads CASSYRDRGPYEQYF. For the CDR3, the DNA is TGTGCCAGCAGTTACAGGGACAGGGGTCCCTACGAGCAGTACTTC.

This clone appeared a single time. This chain links TRBV7-3 with TRBJ2-5; 9 bases match TRBD1. The V gene end was trimmed by 8 bases and the J gene end by 4 bases; junction bases not matched to a gene: 5. Germline CDR1 is SGHTA and CDR2 is FQGTGA. CDR3 length equals 13 residues. The CDR3 nucleotides are TGTGCCAGCGCGACGACAGGGGGAGAGACCCAGTACTTC. It codes for CASATTGGETQYF.

This clone was counted a few times. The CDR3 region has the DNA TGCAGCGTTGAAGAGGAGACGGGTGAAGCTTTCTTT. Amino acid sequence: CSVEEETGEAFF. The chain is built from TRBV29-1 and TRBJ1-1; D unresolved. The ends were cut back, 0 bases at V and 7 bases at J, with 9 bases in the middle. The germline V gene encodes CDR1 SQVTM and CDR2 ANQGSEA. CDR3 length: 12 amino acids.

This clone was recorded once. The chain links TRBV30 to TRBJ2-1, with unresolved D. The CDR3 has 16 amino acids. V lost 4 bases and J lost 6, with 22 bases in between. CDR1 is GTSNPN, CDR2 SVGIG, per germline (reference sequence). CDR3 sequence (DNA): TGTGCCTGGACTCTACAAGCAGGATTACCGGGCAATGAGCAGTTCTTC. It encodes CAWTLQAGLPGNEQFF.

A single count supports this clone. The rearrangement uses TRBV11-3 and TRBJ2-1; a possible D gene is TRBD2 (6 bases). CDR1 and CDR2 (germline): SGHNT, YENEEA. V was shortened by 5 bases and J by 9 bases, with 14 bases between the two germline ends. This CDR3 comprises 13 residues. The CDR3 region has the DNA TGTGCCAGCAGCCGGGGGAATCAAGGTGAGCAGTTCTTC. It specifies CASSRGNQGEQFF.

The chain employs TRBV4-2 and TRBJ2-7, with 7 bases that match TRBD2. The CDR3 has 15 residues. Germline V gene data show CDR1 as LGHNA and CDR2 as YNFKEQ. V lost 3 bases and J lost 2; bases outside the gene matches: 7. In DNA, the CDR3 is TGTGCCAGCAGCCAGCGGAGCGGGGCCCCCTACGAGCAGTACTTC. Protein: CASSQRSGAPYEQYF.

The table lists this clone with a few counts. V gene TRBV5-1 combines with J gene TRBJ1-1, with 7 bases that match TRBD1. From germline, CDR1 is SGHRS and CDR2 YFSETQ. V was pared by 3 bases and J by 2 bases, with 4 bases of the junction left unmatched. The CDR3 consists of 14 residues. DNA for the CDR3: TGCGCCAGCAGCTGGGGGACAGCTAACACTGAAGCTTTCTTT. It specifies CASSWGTANTEAFF. Variable domain in full (rest from reference TRBV5-1 and TRBJ1-1): KAGVTQTPRYLIKTRGQQVTLSCSPISGHRSVSWYQQTPGQGLQFLFEYFSETQRNKGNFPGRFSGRQFSNSRSEMNVSTLELGDSALYLCASSWGTANTEAFFGQGTRLTVV.